This TCR beta chain was observed in a study of blood T cell repertoires in COVID-19. As for the study in general: COVID-19 samples, acute and convalescent, were from the United States, Italy and Spain. In each case, the material was cDNA or gDNA derived from T cells, B-cell-depleted T cells, or PBMCs.

This CDR3 contains 16 residues. In germline, CDR1 is ENHRY, CDR2 SYGVKD. V gave up 1 base and J gave up 5 bases, with 16 bases separating them. Method: immunoSEQ multiplex PCR; TCRdb's copy keeps in-frame clones and lacks some. The data show 90,000 to 150,000 clones, with approximately 85% seen just once and around 10% held by the top ten. Source material: peripheral blood. This receptor was obtained from a human donor in a cohort sampled during active COVID-19. The genes are TRBV10-3 and TRBJ2-3, with a tentative D call TRBD1 (6 bases). The CDR3 loop is CAISEFRGAGGDTQYF. DNA of the CDR3: TGTGCCATCAGTGAGTTCAGGGGCGCCGGTGGAGATACGCAGTATTTT.